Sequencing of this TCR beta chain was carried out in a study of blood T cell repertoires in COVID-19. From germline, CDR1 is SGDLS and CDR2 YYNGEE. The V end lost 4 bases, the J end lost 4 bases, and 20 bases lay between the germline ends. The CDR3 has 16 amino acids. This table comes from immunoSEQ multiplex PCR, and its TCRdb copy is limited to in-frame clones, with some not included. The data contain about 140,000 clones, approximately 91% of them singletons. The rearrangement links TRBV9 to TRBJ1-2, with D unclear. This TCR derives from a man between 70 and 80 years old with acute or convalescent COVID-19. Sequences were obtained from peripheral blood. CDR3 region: CASSLGVGNRGYGYTF. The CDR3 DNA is TGTGCCAGCAGCCTGGGCGTGGGGAACCGGGGCTATGGCTACACCTTC. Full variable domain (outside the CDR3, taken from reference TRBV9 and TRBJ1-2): DSGVTQTPKHLITATGQRVTLRCSPRSGDLSVYWYQQSLDQGLQFLIQYYNGEERAKGNILERFSAQQFPDLHSELNLSSLELGDSALYFCASSLGVGNRGYGYTFGSGTRLTVV.